The next 5 T cell receptor beta chains were all read from a single sample in a study of STAT3 mutations in large granular lymphocyte leukemia. These receptors have no identified antigens. Here immunoSEQ multiplex PCR was the method, and the copy in TCRdb shows in-frame clones only, minus some. This sample yields more than 3,500 clones, of which 82% are seen a single time; 85% to 90% belongs to the top ten. Study observations and caveats: Every T-LGLL patient had at least one immunodominant TCRbeta clonotype.

The material sequenced was peripheral blood mononuclear cells. These receptors all come from a boy between 10 and 17 years old with T-cell large granular lymphocyte leukemia. Some clones in this sample may be carry-over from other donors' samples.

V is TRBV29-1 and J is TRBJ2-3; 7 positions match TRBD2. The CDR3 extends over 14 amino acids. CDR1 is SQVTM, CDR2 ANQGSEA, per germline. J gave up 0 bases and V 5 bases, and 5 bases lay outside the gene matches. The CDR3 region is CSVWWGGSTDTQYF. The CDR3 DNA reads as TGCAGCGTTTGGTGGGGGGGTAGCACAGATACGCAGTATTTT.

This chain connects TRBV10-3 to TRBJ2-7, with D hard to call. V was trimmed by 5 bases and J by 7 bases, leaving 15 bases between them. The germline CDR1 and CDR2 sequences are ENHRY and SYGVKD. This CDR3 contains 13 residues. The chain's CDR3 is CAISPGPPQEQYF. CDR3 bases: TGTGCCATCAGTCCCGGACCGCCGCAGGAGCAGTACTTC.

This chain uses TRBV30 with TRBJ2-7, with 8 bases fitting TRBD1. Germline CDR1 GTSNPN, CDR2 SVGIG (reference sequence). The CDR3 loop spans 15 amino acids. With 3 bases clipped from V and 0 bases from J, the junction kept 7 bases outside the gene matches. CDR3 region: CAWSDGQGSSYEQYF. The CDR3 DNA reads as TGTGCCTGGAGCGATGGACAGGGAAGCTCCTACGAGCAGTACTTC. The full variable domain, with the rest looked up from reference TRBV30 and TRBJ2-7, is SQTIHQWPATLVQPVGSPLSLECTVEGTSNPNLYWYRQAAGRGLQLLFYSVGIGQISSEVPQNLSASRPQDRQFILSSKKLLLSDSGFYLCAWSDGQGSSYEQYFGPGTRLTVT.

The V and J genes are TRBV9 and TRBJ1-1; no clear D gene. The germline CDR1 and CDR2 sequences are SGDLS and YYNGEE. The CDR3 has 11 amino acids. V shed 4 bases and J shed 7 bases, with 8 bases lying between them. CDR3 DNA: TGTGCCAGCAGCCCGGGCCTTGAAGCTTTCTTT. The encoded protein is CASSPGLEAFF.

CDR3 protein: CASSLSGTTYEQYF. For the CDR3, the DNA is TGTGCCAGCAGCCTAAGCGGGACCACCTACGAGCAGTACTTC. This rearrangement joins TRBV27 to TRBJ2-7; 7 nucleotides agree with TRBD2. This CDR3 contains 14 residues. CDR1 is MNHEY, CDR2 SMNVEV, per germline (reference sequence). V was clipped by 6 bases and J by 2 bases; unmatched bases: 7.